The rows below give T cell receptor beta chains drawn from one sample of a study of T cell changes during pregnancy in multiple sclerosis. Measured with immunoSEQ multiplex PCR; TCRdb has only the in-frame clones, and not every one. This table holds about 68,000 clones, 90% found once. Source: peripheral blood, taken in the third trimester of pregnancy. These receptors were obtained from a female donor with multiple sclerosis, enrolled in a pregnancy study. Each CDR3 is given with its conserved first and last residue. D genes are given only for firm matches. Rows may omit the clone size; those that give it use once, few, many or a size class.

>TRBV2|TRBD2|NA|TRBJ2-1
TGTGCCAGCAGTGACCCGGGACTAGCGGGGGAGAGGAATGAGCAGTTCTTC
CASSDPGLAGERNEQFF
>TRBV27|NA|NA|TRBJ1-1
TGTGCCAGCAGTTTTTCTGGGCCCCCCGCTGAAGCTTTCTTT
CASSFSGPPAEAFF
>TRBV6-1|NA|NA|TRBJ1-1
TGTGCCAGCAGTGAGGGCACCGAGAACACTGAAGCTTTCTTT
CASSEGTENTEAFF
>TRBV7-6|NA|NA|TRBJ1-3
TGTGCCAGCAGCCGTAGCGGCTCTGGAAACACCATATATTTT
CASSRSGSGNTIYF
>TRBV30|TRBD2|NA|TRBJ2-3
TGTGCCTGGAGTGTACTAGCGGGGAGGACAGATACGCAGTATTTT
CAWSVLAGRTDTQYF
>TRBV11-2|TRBD1|NA|TRBJ2-5
TGTGCCAGCAGTCTCCCACAGGGGGCCGGTGAGACCCAGTACTTC
CASSLPQGAGETQYF
>TRBV4-1|NA|NA|TRBJ1-5
TGCGCCAGCAGCCAAGATTCTGCCGCAGGGAGGGGTCAGCCCCAGCATTTT
CASSQDSAAGRGQPQHF
>TRBV10-3|TRBD2|NA|TRBJ2-5
TGTGCCACCCTGACTAGCGGAGGGGAGACCCAGTACTTC
CATLTSGGETQYF
>TRBV27|TRBD2|NA|TRBJ2-7
TGTGCCAGCAGTTTAATGACTAGCGGGATCTACGAGCAGTACTTC
CASSLMTSGIYEQYF
>TRBV6-1|NA|NA|TRBJ1-3
TGTGCCAGCAAGAATCAGGGACTTGGAAACACCATATATTTT
CASKNQGLGNTIYF
>TRBV7-2|TRBD2|once|TRBJ2-6
TGTGCCAGCAGCTTAGTGAGCGGGAGCTCTGGGGCCAACGTCCTGACTTTC
CASSLVSGSSGANVLTF
>TRBV2|NA|NA|TRBJ1-3
TGTGCCAGCAGTGATCTTGGAAACACCATATATTTT
CASSDLGNTIYF
>TRBV10-1|NA|NA|TRBJ1-2
TGCGCCAGCAGTGAGTCCGCTAACTATGGCTACACCTTC
CASSESANYGYTF
>TRBV28|TRBD1|NA|TRBJ1-2
TGTGCCAGCAGTTCCGGACAGGCCAACTATGGCTACACCTTC
CASSSGQANYGYTF
>TRBV18|TRBD1|NA|TRBJ2-7
TGTGCCAGCTCACTAGGACAGGACTACGAGCAGTACTTC
CASSLGQDYEQYF
>TRBV7-3|NA|NA|TRBJ2-3
TGTGCCAGCAGCCCCCAGGGGCATTGGGATACGCAGTATTTT
CASSPQGHWDTQYF
>TRBV6-4|NA|NA|TRBJ2-2
TGTGCCAGCAGCAGGGACTCGTCGTCGGGGGAGCTGTTTTTT
CASSRDSSSGELFF